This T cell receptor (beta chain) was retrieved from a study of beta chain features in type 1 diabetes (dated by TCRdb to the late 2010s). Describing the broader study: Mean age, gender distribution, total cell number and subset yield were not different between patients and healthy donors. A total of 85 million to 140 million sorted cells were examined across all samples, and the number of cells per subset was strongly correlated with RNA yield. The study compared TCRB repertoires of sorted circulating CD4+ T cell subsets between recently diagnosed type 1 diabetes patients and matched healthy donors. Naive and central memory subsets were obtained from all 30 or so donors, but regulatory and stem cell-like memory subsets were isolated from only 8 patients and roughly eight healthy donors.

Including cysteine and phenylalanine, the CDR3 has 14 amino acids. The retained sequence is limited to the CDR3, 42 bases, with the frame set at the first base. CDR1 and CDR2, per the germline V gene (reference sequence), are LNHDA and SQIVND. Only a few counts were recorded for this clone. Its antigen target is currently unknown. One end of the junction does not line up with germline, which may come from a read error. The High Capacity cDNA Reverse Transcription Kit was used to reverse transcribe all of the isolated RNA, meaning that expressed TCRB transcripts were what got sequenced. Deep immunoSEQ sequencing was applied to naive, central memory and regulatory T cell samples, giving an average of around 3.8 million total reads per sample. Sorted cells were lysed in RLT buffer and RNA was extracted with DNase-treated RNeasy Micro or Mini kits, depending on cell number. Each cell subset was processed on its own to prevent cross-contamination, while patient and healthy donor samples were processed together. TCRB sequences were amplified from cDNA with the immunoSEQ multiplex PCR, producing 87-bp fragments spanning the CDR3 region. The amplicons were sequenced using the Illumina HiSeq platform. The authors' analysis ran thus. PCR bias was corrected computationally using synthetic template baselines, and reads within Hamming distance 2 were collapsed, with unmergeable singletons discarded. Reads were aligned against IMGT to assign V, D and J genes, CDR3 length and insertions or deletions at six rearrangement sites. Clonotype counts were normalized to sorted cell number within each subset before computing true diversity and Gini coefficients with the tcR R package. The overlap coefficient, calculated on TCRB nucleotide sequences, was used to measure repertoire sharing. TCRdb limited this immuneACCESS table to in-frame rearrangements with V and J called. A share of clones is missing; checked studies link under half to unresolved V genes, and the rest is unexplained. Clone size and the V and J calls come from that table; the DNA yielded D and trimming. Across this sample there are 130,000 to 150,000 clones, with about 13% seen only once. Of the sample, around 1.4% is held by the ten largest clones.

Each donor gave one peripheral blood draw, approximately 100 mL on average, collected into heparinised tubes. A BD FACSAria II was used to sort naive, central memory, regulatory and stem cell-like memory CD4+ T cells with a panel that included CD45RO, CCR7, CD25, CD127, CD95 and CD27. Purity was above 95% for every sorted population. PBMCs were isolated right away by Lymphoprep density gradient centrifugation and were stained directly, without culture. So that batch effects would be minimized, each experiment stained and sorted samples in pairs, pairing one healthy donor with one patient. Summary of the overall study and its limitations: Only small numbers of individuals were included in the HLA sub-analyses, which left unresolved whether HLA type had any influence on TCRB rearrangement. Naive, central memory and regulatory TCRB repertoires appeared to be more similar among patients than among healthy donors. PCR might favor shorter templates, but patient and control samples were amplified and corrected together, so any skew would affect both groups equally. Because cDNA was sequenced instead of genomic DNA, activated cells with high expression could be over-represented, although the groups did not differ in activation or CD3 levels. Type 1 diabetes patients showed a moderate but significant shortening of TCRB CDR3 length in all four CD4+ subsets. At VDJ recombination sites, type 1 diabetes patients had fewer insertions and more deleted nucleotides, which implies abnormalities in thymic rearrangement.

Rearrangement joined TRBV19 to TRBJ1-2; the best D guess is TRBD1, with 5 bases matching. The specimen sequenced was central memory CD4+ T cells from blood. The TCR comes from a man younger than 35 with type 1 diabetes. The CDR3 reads CASSPGTRDYGYTF. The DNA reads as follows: TGTGCCAGTAGTCCCGGGACCCGGGACTACGGCTACACCTTC.